This is a list of T cell receptor beta chains from one sample in a study of Siglec-9 on CD8 T cells in melanoma. Assay: immunoSEQ multiplex PCR; the TCRdb copy retains only in-frame clones and omits some. The repertoire holds 25,000 to 35,000 clones, with about 80% as singletons. The material sequenced was Siglec-9- CD8+ T cells sorted from blood. Source of these receptors: a human donor in good health. The CDR3 runs from the conserved cysteine through the conserved F or W. D genes are given only for firm matches. Size tells how often a clone was seen (once, few, many) or the class of an expanded clone, and some rows leave it out.

j_call v_call cdr3_length clone_size d_call cdr3_aa cdr3_nt
TRBJ2-3 TRBV5-5 12 - - CASSLRTDTQYF TGTGCCAGCAGCTTGCGGACAGATACGCAGTATTTT
TRBJ2-1 TRBV19 15 - - CASSIERTSYNEQFF TGTGCCAGTAGTATTGAGCGAACTTCCTACAATGAGCAGTTCTTC
TRBJ2-5 TRBV19 15 - - CASSISGSQRETQYF TGTGCCAGTAGTATCTCGGGCAGTCAGCGGGAGACCCAGTACTTC
TRBJ2-7 TRBV27 16 once TRBD1 CASSFSGTGGSYEQYF TGTGCCAGCAGTTTCTCCGGGACAGGGGGCTCCTACGAGCAGTACTTC
TRBJ1-1 TRBV28 14 - - CASSFRGLNTEAFF TGTGCCAGCAGTTTTAGGGGGTTGAACACTGAAGCTTTCTTT
TRBJ1-2 TRBV6-5 15 - - CASSYSTRTPVFLSF TGTGCCAGCAGTTACTCTACCCGGACCCCAGTGTTCCTTTCCTTC
TRBJ1-3 TRBV9 14 - TRBD1 CASSVRTGADTIYF TGTGCCAGCAGCGTAAGGACAGGGGCTGACACCATATATTTT
TRBJ2-2 TRBV7-9 16 once - CASSLAGGGDTGELFF TGTGCCAGCAGCTTAGCGGGCGGCGGGGACACCGGGGAGCTGTTTTTT
TRBJ2-7 TRBV7-4 16 - - CASSLGTEFTSYEQYF TGTGCCAGCAGCTTAGGGACAGAATTTACCTCCTACGAGCAGTACTTC
TRBJ2-1 TRBV7-6 11 - - CASSSRNEQFF TGTGCCAGCAGCTCGCGCAATGAGCAGTTCTTC
TRBJ1-4 TRBV11-2 14 - - CASSLDPGREKLFF TGTGCCAGCAGCTTAGACCCAGGCAGGGAAAAACTGTTTTTT
TRBJ2-2 TRBV10-3 17 - TRBD2 CAISRTSGGSVTGELFF TGTGCCATCAGCAGGACTAGCGGGGGTTCAGTCACCGGGGAGCTGTTTTTT
TRBJ2-5 TRBV5-6 14 - TRBD2 CASSRGTSRETQYF TGTGCCAGCAGCCGGGGGACTAGTCGAGAGACCCAGTACTTC
TRBJ2-2 TRBV7-6 17 - - CASSLAQSGIPAGELFF TGTGCCAGCAGCTTAGCGCAGTCGGGTATTCCGGCCGGGGAGCTGTTTTTT
TRBJ2-1 TRBV28 16 - - CASSLRQGMNYNEQFF TGTGCCAGCAGTTTACGTCAGGGGATGAACTACAATGAGCAGTTCTTC
TRBJ1-1 TRBV5-8 17 - TRBD1 CASSRGQGEPRFTEAFF TGTGCCAGCAGCCGAGGACAGGGGGAGCCTAGGTTCACTGAAGCTTTCTTT
TRBJ1-2 TRBV29-1 11 - - CSAPGRRGYTF TGCAGCGCCCCCGGCCGGCGGGGCTACACCTTC
TRBJ2-7 TRBV9 15 - - CASSVGWGHFGEQYF TGTGCCAGCAGCGTAGGGTGGGGGCACTTCGGCGAGCAGTACTTC
TRBJ1-6 TRBV7-9 14 - - CASSLGWRDSPLHF TGTGCCAGCAGCTTAGGATGGCGGGATTCACCCCTCCACTTT
TRBJ2-3 TRBV5-1 18 - TRBD2 CASSLLSGLAGGTDTQYF TGCGCCAGCAGCTTGCTTTCGGGACTAGCGGGGGGTACAGATACGCAGTATTTT
TRBJ2-3 TRBV4-1 18 - TRBD2 CASRPTTLAGGRTDTQYF TGCGCCAGCAGACCAACGACCCTAGCGGGAGGCCGAACAGATACGCAGTATTTT
TRBJ2-7 TRBV5-1 15 - - CASSLALQGSYEQYF TGCGCCAGCAGCTTGGCTTTACAGGGCTCCTACGAGCAGTACTTC
TRBJ1-5 TRBV27 13 - - CASSPVKGQPQHF TGTGCCAGCAGTCCAGTTAAAGGTCAGCCCCAGCATTTT
TRBJ1-2 TRBV4-1 15 medium-sized - CASSQASGPNYGYTF TGCGCCAGCAGCCAAGCATCGGGCCCGAACTATGGCTACACCTTC
TRBJ1-1 TRBV2 13 - - CASRDPVWGEAFF TGTGCCAGCAGGGACCCCGTCTGGGGTGAAGCTTTCTTT
TRBJ2-1 TRBV2 15 - - CASSDTLNLHNEQFF TGTGCCAGCAGTGACACACTTAACCTGCACAATGAGCAGTTCTTC
TRBJ1-2 TRBV9 15 - - CASSARTDSAYGYTF TGTGCCAGCAGCGCCAGGACAGACTCTGCCTATGGCTACACCTTC
TRBJ1-2 TRBV7-9 15 - TRBD1 CASSLEQGANYGYTF TGTGCCAGCAGCTTAGAACAGGGGGCGAACTATGGCTACACCTTC
TRBJ2-5 TRBV9 15 - - CASSVGRASQETQYF TGTGCCAGCAGCGTAGGCAGGGCCTCCCAAGAGACCCAGTACTTC
TRBJ1-1 TRBV19 11 - - CARLAWFEAFF TGTGCCAGACTTGCGTGGTTTGAAGCTTTCTTT
TRBJ1-1 TRBV7-8 17 - - CASSAGRRDVLFKSAFF TGTGCCAGCAGCGCTGGGCGCCGGGACGTTTTGTTCAAATCAGCTTTCTTT
TRBJ1-2 TRBV6-6 15 - - CASSYSSGGRDGYTF TGTGCCAGCAGTTACTCGAGCGGGGGGCGGGATGGCTACACCTTC
TRBJ2-1 TRBV6-1 19 - - CASSEWQGARLALYNEQFF TGTGCCAGCAGTGAATGGCAGGGGGCTAGACTAGCGCTCTACAATGAGCAGTTCTTC
TRBJ1-1 TRBV2 15 - TRBD1 CARREQGASNTEAFF TGTGCCAGGAGGGAGCAGGGGGCCTCGAACACTGAAGCTTTCTTT
TRBJ1-1 TRBV7-9 13 once - CASSLPGSTEAFF TGTGCCAGCAGCTTACCAGGTAGCACTGAAGCTTTCTTT
TRBJ1-6 TRBV9 15 - - CASSVDPTFNSPLHF TGTGCCAGCAGCGTAGATCCGACGTTTAATTCACCCCTCCACTTT
TRBJ1-4 TRBV19 14 - - CASTDLQGSEKLFF TGTGCCAGCACAGACTTACAGGGTTCTGAAAAACTGTTTTTT
TRBJ1-2 TRBV6-4 15 - TRBD1 CASSELEGAIGGYTF TGTGCCAGCAGTGAGCTGGAGGGGGCGATCGGTGGCTACACCTTC
TRBJ1-2 TRBV28 15 - - CASSFFEGSNYGYTF TGTGCCAGCAGTTTTTTCGAGGGATCTAACTATGGCTACACCTTC
TRBJ2-1 TRBV7-2 16 - TRBD2 CASSSLAGEQYNEQFF TGTGCCAGCAGCTCGCTAGCGGGAGAACAATACAATGAGCAGTTCTTC
TRBJ1-1 TRBV13 13 - - CASSFARNTEAFF TGTGCCAGCAGCTTTGCCAGGAACACTGAAGCTTTCTTT
TRBJ2-3 TRBV28 16 once - CASSPAVGVSTDTQYF TGTGCCAGCAGCCCTGCCGTCGGGGTGAGCACAGATACGCAGTATTTT
TRBJ2-1 TRBV9 14 - - CASSDPSYRYEQFF TGTGCCAGCAGCGACCCTTCCTATCGATATGAGCAGTTCTTC
TRBJ2-1 TRBV6-5 13 - - CASSYNGANEQFF TGTGCCAGCAGTTATAACGGGGCCAATGAGCAGTTCTTC
TRBJ2-2 TRBV19 14 - - CASRPGANTGELFF TGTGCCAGTAGGCCCGGGGCGAACACCGGGGAGCTGTTTTTT
TRBJ2-1 TRBV7-8 13 - - CASSLGTRNEQFF TGTGCCAGCAGCCTCGGGACCAGAAATGAGCAGTTCTTC
TRBJ1-4 TRBV5-1 14 - TRBD1 CASSTDRSNEKLFF TGCGCCAGCAGCACGGACAGGTCCAATGAAAAACTGTTTTTT
TRBJ2-7 TRBV6-1 13 - TRBD1 CASGMGQGYEQYF TGTGCCAGCGGGATGGGACAGGGCTACGAGCAGTACTTC
TRBJ2-1 TRBV27 22 once TRBD2 CASSFSPLSSSGRLPTVNEQFF TGTGCCAGCAGCTTCTCCCCACTGTCATCTAGCGGGAGGTTACCCACAGTTAATGAGCAGTTCTTC
TRBJ2-3 TRBV2 13 once - CASSVETTDTQYF TGTGCCAGCAGTGTTGAGACTACAGATACGCAGTATTTT